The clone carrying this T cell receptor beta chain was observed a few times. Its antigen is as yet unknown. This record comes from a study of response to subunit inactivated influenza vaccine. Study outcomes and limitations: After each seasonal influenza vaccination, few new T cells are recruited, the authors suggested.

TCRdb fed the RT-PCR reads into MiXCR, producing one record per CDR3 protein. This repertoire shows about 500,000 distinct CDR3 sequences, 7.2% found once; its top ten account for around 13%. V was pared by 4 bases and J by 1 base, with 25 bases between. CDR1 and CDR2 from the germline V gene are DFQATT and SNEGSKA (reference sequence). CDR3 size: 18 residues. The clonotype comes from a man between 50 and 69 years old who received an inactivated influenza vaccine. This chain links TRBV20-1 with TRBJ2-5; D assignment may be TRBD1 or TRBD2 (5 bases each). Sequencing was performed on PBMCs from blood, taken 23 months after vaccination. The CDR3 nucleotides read TGCAGTGCTATACCCCATGACGGGGACCACTGGGGCCAAGAGACCCAGTACTTC. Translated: CSAIPHDGDHWGQETQYF.